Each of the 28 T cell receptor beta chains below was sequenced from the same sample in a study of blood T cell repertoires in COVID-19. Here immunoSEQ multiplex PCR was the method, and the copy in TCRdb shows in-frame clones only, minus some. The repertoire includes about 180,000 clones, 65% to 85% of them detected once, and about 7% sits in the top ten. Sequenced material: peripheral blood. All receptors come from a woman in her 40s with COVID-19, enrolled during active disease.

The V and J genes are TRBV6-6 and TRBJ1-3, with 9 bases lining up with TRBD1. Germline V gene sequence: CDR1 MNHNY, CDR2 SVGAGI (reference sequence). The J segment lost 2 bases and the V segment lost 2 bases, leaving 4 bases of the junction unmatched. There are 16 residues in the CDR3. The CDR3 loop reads CASSYGRTGAGNTIYF. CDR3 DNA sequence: TGTGCCAGCAGTTACGGGCGGACAGGGGCTGGAAACACCATATATTTT.

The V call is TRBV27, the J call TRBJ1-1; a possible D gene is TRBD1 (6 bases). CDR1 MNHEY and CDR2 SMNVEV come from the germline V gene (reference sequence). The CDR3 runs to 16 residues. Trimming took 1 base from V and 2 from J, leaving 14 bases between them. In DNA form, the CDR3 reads TGTGCCAGCAGTTTATGGCGGGGGCGGACAAACACTGAAGCTTTCTTT. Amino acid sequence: CASSLWRGRTNTEAFF.

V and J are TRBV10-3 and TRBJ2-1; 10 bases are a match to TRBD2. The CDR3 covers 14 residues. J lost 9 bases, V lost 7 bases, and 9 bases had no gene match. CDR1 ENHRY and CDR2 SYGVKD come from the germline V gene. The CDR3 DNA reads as TGTGCCATCAACCCGGCTAGCGGGAGTGGTGAGCAGTTCTTC. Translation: CAINPASGSGEQFF.

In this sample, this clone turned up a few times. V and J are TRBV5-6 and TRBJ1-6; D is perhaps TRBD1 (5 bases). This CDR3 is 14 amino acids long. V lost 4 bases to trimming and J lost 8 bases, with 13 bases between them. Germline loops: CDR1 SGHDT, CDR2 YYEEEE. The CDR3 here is CASSAGGRHSPLHF. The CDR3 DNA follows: TGTGCCAGCAGCGCCGGGGGACGTCATTCACCCCTCCACTTT.

CDR3 in amino acids: CATSDGGSPNNEQFF. The CDR3 region has the DNA TGTGCCACCAGTGATGGCGGGAGCCCGAACAATGAGCAGTTCTTC. The J gene is TRBJ2-1, the V gene TRBV24-1; 7 bases align to TRBD2. The CDR3 has 15 amino acids. The trim removed 3 bases at V and 5 bases at J, leaving 6 bases unmatched. Germline CDR1 reads KGHDR; CDR2 reads SFDVKD.

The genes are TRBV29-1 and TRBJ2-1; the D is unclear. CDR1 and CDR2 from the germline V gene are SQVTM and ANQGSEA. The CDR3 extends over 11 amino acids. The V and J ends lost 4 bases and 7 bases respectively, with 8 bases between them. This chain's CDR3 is CSVVLENEQFF. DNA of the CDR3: TGCAGCGTTGTACTGGAGAATGAGCAGTTCTTC.

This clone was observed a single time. CDR3 DNA sequence: TGCGCCAGCAGTGAGGGCCTAGATACGCAGTATTTT. This sequence encodes CASSEGLDTQYF. The J gene is TRBJ2-3, the V gene TRBV10-1; no definite D call. Germline V gene data show CDR1 as WNHNN and CDR2 as SYGVQD (reference sequence). The V gene lost 2 bases and the J gene lost 5 bases, with 5 bases spanning the gap. The CDR3 is 12 amino acids.

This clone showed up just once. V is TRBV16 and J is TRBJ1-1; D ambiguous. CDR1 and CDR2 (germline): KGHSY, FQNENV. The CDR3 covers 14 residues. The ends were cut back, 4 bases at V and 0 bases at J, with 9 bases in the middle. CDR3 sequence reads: CASSLVQMNTEAFF. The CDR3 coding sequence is TGTGCCAGCAGCCTCGTCCAGATGAACACTGAAGCTTTCTTT.

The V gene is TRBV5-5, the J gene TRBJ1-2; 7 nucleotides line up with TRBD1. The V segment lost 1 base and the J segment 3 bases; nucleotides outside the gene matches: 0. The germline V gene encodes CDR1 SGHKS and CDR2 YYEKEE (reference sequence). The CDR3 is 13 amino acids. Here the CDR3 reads CASSLTGDYGYTF. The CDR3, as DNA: TGTGCCAGCAGCTTGACAGGGGACTATGGCTACACCTTC.

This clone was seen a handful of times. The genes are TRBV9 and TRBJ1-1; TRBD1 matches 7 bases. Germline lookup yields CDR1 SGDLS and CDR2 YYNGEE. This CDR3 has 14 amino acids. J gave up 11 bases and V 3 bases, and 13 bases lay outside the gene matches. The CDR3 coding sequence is TGTGCCAGCAGCGCAGTAGCCCCGACAGGGACGGCTTTCTTT. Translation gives CASSAVAPTGTAFF.

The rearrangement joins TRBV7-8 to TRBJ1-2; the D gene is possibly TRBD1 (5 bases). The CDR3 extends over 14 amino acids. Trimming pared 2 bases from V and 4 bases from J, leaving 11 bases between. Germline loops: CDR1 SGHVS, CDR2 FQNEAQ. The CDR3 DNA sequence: TGTGCCAGCAGCTTAAACGAACAGGCCTATGGCTACACCTTC. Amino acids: CASSLNEQAYGYTF.

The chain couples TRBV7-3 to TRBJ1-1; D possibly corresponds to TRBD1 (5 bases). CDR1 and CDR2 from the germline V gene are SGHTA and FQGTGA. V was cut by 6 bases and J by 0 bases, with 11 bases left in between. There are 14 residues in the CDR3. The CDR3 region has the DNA TGTGCCAGCAGGTGGACAAAAATGAACACTGAAGCTTTCTTT. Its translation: CASRWTKMNTEAFF.

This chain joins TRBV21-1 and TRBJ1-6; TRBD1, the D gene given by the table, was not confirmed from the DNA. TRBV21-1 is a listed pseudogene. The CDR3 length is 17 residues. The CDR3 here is CASSKTGTRLESTPLHF. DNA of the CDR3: TGTGCCAGCAGCAAAACCGGGACAAGACTGGAGTCGACACCCCTCCACTTT.

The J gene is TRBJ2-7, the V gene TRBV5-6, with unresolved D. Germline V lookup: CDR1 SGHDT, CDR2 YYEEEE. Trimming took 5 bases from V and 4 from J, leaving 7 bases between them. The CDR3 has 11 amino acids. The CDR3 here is CASSGLYEQYF. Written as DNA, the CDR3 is TGTGCCAGCAGTGGCCTGTACGAGCAGTACTTC.

The CDR3 DNA reads as TGTGCCAGCAGGCGGGGAGGGACTGAAGCTTTCTTT. It yields the protein CASRRGGTEAFF. This chain uses TRBV6-5 with TRBJ1-1, with D unresolved. The CDR3 is 12 amino acids. CDR1 is MNHEY and CDR2 is SVGAGI in the germline V gene. Trimming took 6 bases from V and 5 from J, leaving 10 bases between them.

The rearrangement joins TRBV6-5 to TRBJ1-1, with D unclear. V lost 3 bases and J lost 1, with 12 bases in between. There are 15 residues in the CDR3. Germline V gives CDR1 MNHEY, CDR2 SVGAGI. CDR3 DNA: TGTGCCAGCAGTTATTCGGCAGGTGAGAACACTGAAGCTTTCTTT. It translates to CASSYSAGENTEAFF.

DNA for the CDR3: TGTGCCAGTAGTATAGAAGGGAGGCGTGAGCAGTACTTC. Protein sequence: CASSIEGRREQYF. The rearrangement joins TRBV19 to TRBJ2-7, with D possibly TRBD2 on 6 matching bases. The CDR3 has 13 residues. CDR1 LNHDA and CDR2 SQIVND come from the germline V gene (reference sequence). V gave up 0 bases and J gave up 7 bases, with 10 bases separating them.

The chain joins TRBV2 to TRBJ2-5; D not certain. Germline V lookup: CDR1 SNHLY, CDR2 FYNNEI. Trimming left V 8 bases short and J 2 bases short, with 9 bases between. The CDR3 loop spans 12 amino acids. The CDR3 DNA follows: TGTGCCAGCCTTGGCCCTCAAGAGACCCAGTACTTC. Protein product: CASLGPQETQYF.

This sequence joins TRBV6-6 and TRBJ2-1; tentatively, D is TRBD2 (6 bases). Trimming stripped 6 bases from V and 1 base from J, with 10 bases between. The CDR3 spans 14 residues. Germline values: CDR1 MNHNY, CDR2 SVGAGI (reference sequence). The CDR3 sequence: CASRERGSYNEQFF. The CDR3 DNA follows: TGTGCCAGCAGAGAACGGGGGTCCTACAATGAGCAGTTCTTC.

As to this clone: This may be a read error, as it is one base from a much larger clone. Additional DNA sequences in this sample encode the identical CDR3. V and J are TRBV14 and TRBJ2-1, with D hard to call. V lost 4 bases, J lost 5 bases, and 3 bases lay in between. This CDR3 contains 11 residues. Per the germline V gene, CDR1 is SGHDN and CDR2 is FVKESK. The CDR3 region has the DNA TGTGCCAGCAGCCTAAACAATGAGCAGTTCTTC. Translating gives CASSLNNEQFF.

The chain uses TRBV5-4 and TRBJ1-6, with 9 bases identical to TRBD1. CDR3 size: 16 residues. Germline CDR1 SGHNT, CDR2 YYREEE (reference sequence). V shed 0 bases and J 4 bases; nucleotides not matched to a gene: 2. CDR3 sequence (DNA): TGTGCCAGCAGCTTGGGGGGGACAGGGTATAATTCACCCCTCCACTTT. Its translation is CASSLGGTGYNSPLHF.

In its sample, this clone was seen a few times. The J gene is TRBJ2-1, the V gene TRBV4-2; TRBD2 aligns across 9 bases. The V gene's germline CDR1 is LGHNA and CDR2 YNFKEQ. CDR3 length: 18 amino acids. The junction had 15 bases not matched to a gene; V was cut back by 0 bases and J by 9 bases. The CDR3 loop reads CASSQDSAGGTRGGEQFF. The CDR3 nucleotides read TGTGCCAGCAGCCAAGATTCAGCGGGGGGAACAAGGGGCGGTGAGCAGTTCTTC.

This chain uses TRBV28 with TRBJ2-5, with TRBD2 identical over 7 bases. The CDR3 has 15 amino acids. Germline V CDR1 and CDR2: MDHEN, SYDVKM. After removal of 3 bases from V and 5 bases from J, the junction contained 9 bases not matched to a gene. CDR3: CASSFLAGVLETQYF. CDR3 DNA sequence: TGTGCCAGCAGTTTTCTGGCGGGAGTTTTGGAGACCCAGTACTTC.

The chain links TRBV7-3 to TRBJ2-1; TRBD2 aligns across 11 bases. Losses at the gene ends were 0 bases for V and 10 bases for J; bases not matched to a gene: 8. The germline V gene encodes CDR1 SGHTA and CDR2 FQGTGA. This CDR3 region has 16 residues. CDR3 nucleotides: TGTGCCAGCAGCTTAACCGGTAGCGGGAGGGCCGGAGAGCAGTTCTTC. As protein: CASSLTGSGRAGEQFF. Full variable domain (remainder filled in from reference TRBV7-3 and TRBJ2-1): GAGVSQTPSNKVTEKGKYVELRCDPISGHTALYWYRQSLGQGPEFLIYFQGTGAADDSGLPNDRFFAVRPEGSVSTLKIQRTERGDSAVYLCASSLTGSGRAGEQFFGPGTRLTVL.

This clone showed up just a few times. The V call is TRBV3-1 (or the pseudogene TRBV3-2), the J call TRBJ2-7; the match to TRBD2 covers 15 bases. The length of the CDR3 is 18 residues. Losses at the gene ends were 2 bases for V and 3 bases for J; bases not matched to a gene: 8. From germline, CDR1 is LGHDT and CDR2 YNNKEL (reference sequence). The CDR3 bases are TGTGCCAGCAGCCAACTTGGGACTAGCGGGAGGCCGTACTACGAGCAGTACTTC. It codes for CASSQLGTSGRPYYEQYF.

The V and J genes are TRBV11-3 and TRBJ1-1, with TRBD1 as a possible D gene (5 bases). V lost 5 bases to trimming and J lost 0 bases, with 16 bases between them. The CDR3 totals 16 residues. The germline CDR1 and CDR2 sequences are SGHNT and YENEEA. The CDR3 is CASSPRSAGMNTEAFF. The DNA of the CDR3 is TGTGCCAGCAGCCCCCGGTCGGCAGGGATGAACACTGAAGCTTTCTTT.

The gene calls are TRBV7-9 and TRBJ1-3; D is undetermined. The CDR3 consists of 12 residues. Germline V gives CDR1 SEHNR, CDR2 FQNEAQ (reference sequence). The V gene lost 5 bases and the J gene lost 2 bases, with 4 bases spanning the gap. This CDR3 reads CASSDTGNTIYF. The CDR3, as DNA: TGTGCCAGCAGCGACACTGGAAACACCATATATTTT.

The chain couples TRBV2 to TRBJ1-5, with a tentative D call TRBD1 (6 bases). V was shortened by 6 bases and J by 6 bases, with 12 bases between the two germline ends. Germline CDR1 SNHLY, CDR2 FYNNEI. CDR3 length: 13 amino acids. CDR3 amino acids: CASRDRSTQPQHF. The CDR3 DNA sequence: TGTGCCAGCAGAGACAGGAGTACTCAGCCCCAGCATTTT.